The next 20 T cell receptor beta chains were all read from a single sample in a study of graft-versus-host responses after intestinal transplantation. Profiled with immunoSEQ multiplex PCR; TCRdb holds only in-frame clones, not every one. The sample includes some 45,000 clones, approximately 94% of them seen just once. Sequenced material: PBMCs, taken approximately 350 days after intestinal transplant. The receptors stem from a human patient who received an intestinal transplant, so some T cells may come from the graft donor.

V is TRBV4-1 and J is TRBJ2-4, with TRBD2 as a possible D gene (5 bases). The CDR3 covers 16 residues. V dropped 0 bases and J dropped 3 bases, with 12 bases sitting between them. Germline V lookup: CDR1 MGHRA, CDR2 YSYEKL. CDR3 region: CASSQDGEGIKNIQYF. CDR3 nucleotides: TGCGCCAGCAGCCAAGACGGGGAAGGCATCAAAAACATTCAGTACTTC.

V gene TRBV11-2 combines with J gene TRBJ1-2, with a possible D match to TRBD1 (5 bases). The CDR3 sequence is 14 residues long. Germline assignment: CDR1 SGHAT and CDR2 FQNNGV. The V and J ends lost 1 base and 4 bases respectively, with 10 bases between them. Written as DNA, the CDR3 is TGTGCCAGCAGCTTAGCGGGGGGGGGCTATGGCTACACCTTC. Translating gives CASSLAGGGYGYTF.

The J gene is TRBJ2-6, the V gene TRBV6-1; D ambiguous. CDR1 and CDR2 (germline): MNHNS, SASEGT. The CDR3 extends over 13 amino acids. V was shortened by 7 bases and J by 1 base, with 5 bases between the two germline ends. CDR3 DNA: TGTGCCAGCACTCCTTCTGGGGCCAACGTCCTGACTTTC. Translating gives CASTPSGANVLTF.

This clone was counted a single time. The rearrangement uses TRBV5-1 and TRBJ1-4, with D possibly matching TRBD1 (6 bases). Per the germline V gene, CDR1 is SGHRS and CDR2 is YFSETQ. Trimming stripped 3 bases from V and 2 bases from J, with 14 bases between. The length of the CDR3 is 16 residues. The CDR3 sequence: CASSSTGGATNEKLFF. DNA for the CDR3: TGCGCCAGCAGCTCAACCGGGGGGGCCACTAATGAAAAACTGTTTTTT.

J is TRBJ2-1 and V is TRBV21-1; the D segment call TRBD2 is taken from the table without a DNA check. TRBV21-1 is labeled a pseudogene. The CDR3 sequence is 18 residues long. CDR3 DNA: TGTGCCAGCAGCAAAGCTACTCAGACGGGGTACTTTTACAATGAGCAGTTCTTC. It yields the protein CASSKATQTGYFYNEQFF.

V usage is TRBV4-1 and J usage is TRBJ2-5; the D is unclear. Per germline, CDR1 MGHRA and CDR2 YSYEKL. Trimming removed 1 base at V and 7 bases at J, with 10 bases between. The CDR3 extends over 13 amino acids. The CDR3 bases are TGCGCCAGCAGCCAAGGACGGAGTGGGACCCAGTACTTC. Its translation: CASSQGRSGTQYF.

The V call is TRBV4-1, the J call TRBJ1-1, with unresolved D. V gave up 0 bases and J gave up 3 bases, with 11 bases separating them. CDR1 and CDR2 from the germline V gene are MGHRA and YSYEKL. This CDR3 contains 15 residues. The CDR3 sequence is CASSQETPGYTEAFF. The CDR3, as DNA: TGCGCCAGCAGCCAAGAAACACCCGGGTACACTGAAGCTTTCTTT.

V and J are TRBV11-1 and TRBJ2-2; D is unresolved. This CDR3 comprises 16 residues. V was pared by 0 bases and J by 0 bases, with 8 bases between. Germline values: CDR1 SGHAT, CDR2 FQDESV (reference sequence). DNA for the CDR3: TGTGCCAGCAGCTTAGCACATACCGCGAACACCGGGGAGCTGTTTTTT. Translation gives CASSLAHTANTGELFF.

The chain has TRBV7-3 and TRBJ2-2, with D hard to call. This CDR3 is 12 amino acids long. Germline CDR1 is SGHTA and CDR2 is FQGTGA. Trimming took 4 bases from V and 3 from J, leaving 3 bases between them. This chain's CDR3 is CASSYYTGELFF. CDR3 DNA sequence: TGTGCCAGCAGCTACTACACCGGGGAGCTGTTTTTT.

This chain uses TRBV15 with TRBJ2-2; 8 bases are shared with TRBD2. This CDR3 contains 17 residues. After removal of 2 bases from V and 4 bases from J, the junction contained 9 bases not matched to a gene. Per germline, CDR1 LNHNV and CDR2 YYDKDF (reference sequence). In DNA, the CDR3 is TGTGCCACCAGCAGAAAACCGGGGGGGGCCCTCACCGGGGAGCTGTTTTTT. It yields the protein CATSRKPGGALTGELFF. Full variable domain (remainder filled in from reference TRBV15 and TRBJ2-2): DAMVIQNPRYQVTQFGKPVTLSCSQTLNHNVMYWYQQKSSQAPKLLFHYYDKDFNNEADTPDNFQSRRPNTSFCFLDIRSPGLGDTAMYLCATSRKPGGALTGELFFGEGSRLTVL.

The gene calls are TRBV11-2 and TRBJ1-1; TRBD1 is a possible D gene (5 bases). V lost 3 bases, J lost 13 bases, and 15 bases lay in between. Germline assignment: CDR1 SGHAT and CDR2 FQNNGV. This CDR3 region has 12 residues. DNA for the CDR3: TGTGCCAGCAGCTTTGGCGGGGGAGGAGTTTTCTTT. Translation: CASSFGGGGVFF.

This chain joins TRBV6-1 and TRBJ1-2; D ambiguous. Germline V gene data show CDR1 as MNHNS and CDR2 as SASEGT. V was cut by 5 bases and J by 0 bases, with 13 bases left in between. This CDR3 has 15 amino acids. CDR3 nucleotides: TGTGCCAGCAGTTTAGGTGCCGACGCTAACTATGGCTACACCTTC. Translating it yields CASSLGADANYGYTF.

The J gene is TRBJ1-4, the V gene TRBV10-2, with D unresolved. Germline CDR1 is WSHSY and CDR2 is SAAADI. V shed 4 bases and J shed 8 bases, with 11 bases lying between them. The CDR3 consists of 13 residues. CDR3 DNA sequence: TGCGCCAGCAGTGTAGAGGGAATGGAAAAACTGTTTTTT. Translating it yields CASSVEGMEKLFF.

The chain joins TRBV9 to TRBJ2-2; 7 bases agree with TRBD2. The CDR3 is made up of 16 amino acids. Germline CDR1 is SGDLS and CDR2 is YYNGEE. J gave up 3 bases and V 0 bases, and 5 bases lay outside the gene matches. In nucleotides, the CDR3 is TGTGCCAGCAGCGTAGAGGCTAGCGGATACACCGGGGAGCTGTTTTTT. The encoded protein is CASSVEASGYTGELFF.

This sequence joins TRBV6-5 and TRBJ2-5; a weak D match, TRBD1 (7 bases). CDR3 size: 14 residues. Germline CDR1 and CDR2: MNHEY and SVGAGI. Trimming stripped 7 bases from V and 4 bases from J, with 16 bases between. CDR3 loop: CASTGTQGGETQYF. DNA of the CDR3: TGTGCCAGCACGGGGACTCAGGGGGGAGAGACCCAGTACTTC.

This sequence joins TRBV6-6 and TRBJ2-3; D gene uncertain. Trimming took off 5 bases at V and 0 bases at J, with 9 bases between the two ends. The CDR3 loop spans 14 amino acids. Germline CDR1 MNHNY, CDR2 SVGAGI (reference sequence). This chain's CDR3 is CASSPDLSTDTQYF. The CDR3 bases are TGTGCCAGCAGTCCGGACCTAAGCACAGATACGCAGTATTTT.

The V gene is TRBV7-9, the J gene TRBJ2-7, with D perhaps matching TRBD2 (5 bases). Germline V gene sequence: CDR1 SEHNR, CDR2 FQNEAQ (reference sequence). This CDR3 is built from 14 residues. V lost 5 bases and J lost 3, with 14 bases in between. The CDR3, as DNA: TGTGCCAGCAGCGGTGGCGGGTTGCTCTACGAGCAGTACTTC. Its translation: CASSGGGLLYEQYF.

This chain links TRBV19 with TRBJ1-2, with a weak D call TRBD1 (5 bases). Between the trimmed V and J ends, which lost 7 bases and 6 bases, there was a span of 18 bases. Germline V gene sequence: CDR1 LNHDA, CDR2 SQIVND (reference sequence). The CDR3 is 14 amino acids. CDR3: CASTLSEGRNGYTF. DNA of the CDR3: TGTGCCAGTACCCTCTCAGAGGGGAGGAATGGCTACACCTTC.

This chain uses TRBV28 with TRBJ1-5; perhaps TRBD1 as D (5 bases). The CDR3 has 16 residues. CDR1 is MDHEN, CDR2 SYDVKM, per germline. The germline V and J ends were trimmed by 2 bases and 2 bases, with 13 bases remaining between them. The CDR3 sequence: CASSLEGRGGNQPQHF. The CDR3 nucleotides are TGTGCCAGCAGTTTAGAGGGGCGGGGGGGCAATCAGCCCCAGCATTTT.

The V gene is TRBV4-1, the J gene TRBJ1-5; 8 positions match TRBD1. The trim removed 5 bases at V and 6 bases at J, leaving 6 bases unmatched. Germline V gene data show CDR1 as MGHRA and CDR2 as YSYEKL. The CDR3 spans 14 residues. The CDR3 DNA is TGCGCCAGCAGCACCCGGGACAGGAGTCAGCCCCAGCATTTT. Protein: CASSTRDRSQPQHF.